This T cell receptor beta chain was recovered during a study of human T cells and chemical hapten exposure. In this sample, this clonotype turned up many times. Library construction involved attaching unique molecular identifiers to individual cDNA molecules, which allowed quantitative, reproducible TCR counting. MiXCR, applied by TCRdb to the RACE reads, yields one record per CDR3 protein. The sample carries about 300,000 distinct CDR3 sequences, approximately 5% recorded once. Time point given: pre-sensitization, week 0. Treatment noted: therapeutic diphenylcyclopropenone sensitization with weekly scalp DPC. Germline V gene lookup returns CDR1 MNHEY and CDR2 SVGEGT. With 3 bases removed from V and 4 bases from J, the gap between germline ends came to 10 bases. CDR3 length equals 14 residues.

Sequences were derived from whole blood, sampled in connection with sensitization to the hapten diphenylcyclopropenone (DPC). This receptor was taken from a woman between 18 and 29 years old with alopecia areata. Some clones in this sample may be carry-over from other donors' samples. J is TRBJ1-5 and V is TRBV6-2 or TRBV6-3, with D maybe TRBD1 (6 bases). CDR3: CASSYGGPNQPQHF. CDR3 nucleotides: TGTGCCAGCAGTTATGGGGGGCCGAATCAGCCCCAGCATTTT.